This TCR beta chain was sequenced in a study of shared clonotypes between healthy human individuals. Study results and caveats: Naive subsets typically showed greater estimated richness than memory subsets.

Concerning this clone: Antigen: not known.

Germline V gene sequence: CDR1 MGHRA, CDR2 YSYEKL. This CDR3 region has 15 residues. The trim removed 1 base at V and 5 bases at J, leaving 5 bases unmatched. TCRdb's table, derived via immunoSEQ multiplex PCR, lists solely in-frame clones and lacks some. The top ten clones hold 0.067% of a sample with more than 150,000 clones, approximately 95% of them seen once. The source is a woman aged 25 to 39 in good health. Material for sequencing was naive CD4+ T cells sorted from blood. Stated subset: CD45RA+ positively selected. The V gene is TRBV4-1, the J gene TRBJ2-7, with 10 nucleotides matching TRBD1. The DNA for the CDR3 is TGCGCCAGCAGCCAAGTTGGGACAGGGGACAACGAGCAGTACTTC. It translates to CASSQVGTGDNEQYF.